These 19 T cell receptor beta chains originate from one sample sequenced in a study of metastatic and nonmetastatic thyroid tumors. With MiXCR, TCRdb reprocessed the PCR reads. The sample includes 17,000 or so clones, under 35% of them seen just once. Each patient came to thyroid surgery without any prior treatment (of any kind). The sample consisted of tumor tissue. All receptors derive from a female donor with papillary thyroid cancer or a benign thyroid nodule (not recorded which). Some clones in this sample may be carry-over from other donors' samples.

This clone was seen repeatedly, ten times or more. The J gene is TRBJ2-7, the V gene TRBV11-3; D gene ambiguous. CDR3 size: 13 residues. CDR1 is SGHNT, CDR2 YENEEA, per germline. The V end lost 5 bases, the J end lost 0 bases, and 8 bases lay between the germline ends. Written as DNA, the CDR3 is TGTGCCAGCAGCCTCGGTCCCTCCTACGAGCAGTACTTC. Translated: CASSLGPSYEQYF.

This chain links TRBV7-2 with TRBJ2-7; D is undetermined. The V end was cut by 2 bases, the J end by 0 bases, with 8 bases between. Germline V gene lookup returns CDR1 SGHTA and CDR2 FQGNSA. CDR3 length: 14 residues. CDR3 DNA: TGTGCCAGCAGCTTATCCAGTACCTCCTACGAGCAGTACTTC. This encodes CASSLSSTSYEQYF.

This clone was counted at least ten times. The rearrangement links TRBV10-3 to TRBJ2-3, with a possible D match to TRBD2 (5 bases). Trimming removed 0 bases from V and 0 bases from J, with 10 bases in between. There are 16 residues in the CDR3. The germline CDR1 and CDR2 sequences are ENHRY and SYGVKD. Written as DNA, the CDR3 is TGTGCCATCAGTGAGTCGGACTTCTCTAGCACAGATACGCAGTATTTT. Residues: CAISESDFSSTDTQYF.

This clone is medium-sized (0.01 to 0.1%) within its sample. DNA of the CDR3: TGTGCCAGCAGCCTACTAGGGGTGGCTGGGGCCAACGTCCTGACTTTC. Translating gives CASSLLGVAGANVLTF. This chain connects TRBV6-2 or TRBV6-3 to TRBJ2-6; tentatively, D is TRBD1 or TRBD2 (5 bases each). Germline V gene lookup returns CDR1 MNHEY and CDR2 SVGEGT. This CDR3 comprises 16 residues. The V end lost 6 bases, the J end lost 2 bases, and 14 bases lay between the germline ends.

As regards this clone: An end of the junction differs from the germline gene, which may be a read error. The chain couples TRBV20-1 to TRBJ2-5, with 7 nucleotides matching TRBD2. The CDR3 spans 17 residues. Germline-derived CDR1 and CDR2 are DFQATT and SNEGSKA (reference sequence). CDR3 amino acids: CSDRDRRLSGIQETQYF. The DNA of the CDR3 is TGCAGTGATAGAGATCGACGCCTAAGCGGGATACAAGAGACCCAGTACTTC.

The chain carries TRBV19 and TRBJ2-7, with a weak D call TRBD2 (5 bases). The CDR3 is made up of 17 amino acids. V dropped 4 bases and J dropped 4 bases, with 23 bases sitting between them. CDR1 LNHDA and CDR2 SQIVND come from the germline V gene (reference sequence). The CDR3 coding sequence is TGTGCCAGTAGTAAAACCTTTCTTGAGGGAGTACGATACGAGCAGTACTTC. Its protein is CASSKTFLEGVRYEQYF.

This clone was seen more than once but under ten times. The gene calls are TRBV9 and TRBJ2-1; no clear D. The ends were cut back, 7 bases at V and 0 bases at J, with 5 bases in the middle. CDR1 is SGDLS and CDR2 is YYNGEE in the germline V gene. This CDR3 spans 12 amino acids. CDR3 region: CASGVSYNEQFF. The CDR3 bases are TGTGCCAGCGGAGTCTCCTACAATGAGCAGTTCTTC.

The chain has TRBV20-1 and TRBJ2-7, with 13 bases lining up with TRBD2. This CDR3 contains 16 residues. Germline V gives CDR1 DFQATT, CDR2 SNEGSKA (reference sequence). V lost 3 bases, J lost 1 base, and 6 bases stayed unmatched. As DNA, the CDR3 is TGCAGTGCTAGGAAAGGGACTAGCGGGGAGTCCTACGAGCAGTACTTC. Residues: CSARKGTSGESYEQYF.

V is TRBV7-2 and J is TRBJ1-3; possible D gene TRBD1, 5 bases. V was pared by 3 bases and J by 4 bases, with 13 bases between. CDR3 size: 15 residues. The germline CDR1 and CDR2 sequences are SGHTA and FQGNSA. The CDR3 protein is CASSLTVGQGNTIYF. The CDR3 DNA follows: TGTGCCAGCAGCTTGACAGTGGGTCAGGGAAACACCATATATTTT.

This clone was found once. J is TRBJ1-3 and V is TRBV20-1; D is undetermined. Germline V gene lookup returns CDR1 DFQATT and CDR2 SNEGSKA (reference sequence). The CDR3 has 11 amino acids. Trimming stripped 0 bases from V and 10 bases from J, with 7 bases between. The CDR3 DNA reads as TGCAGTGCTAGAGATGGGATTACCATATATTTT. As protein: CSARDGITIYF.

This clone was seen ten or more times. V gene TRBV5-1 combines with J gene TRBJ2-3; 8 bases agree with TRBD1. This CDR3 has 14 residues. V lost 4 bases to trimming and J lost 2 bases; unmatched junction nucleotides: 3. Germline V CDR1 and CDR2: SGHRS, YFSETQ. CDR3 sequence reads: CASSQGAATDTQYF. The DNA for the CDR3 is TGCGCCAGCAGCCAGGGGGCGGCCACAGATACGCAGTATTTT.

By share, this clone ranks as large. The rearrangement joins TRBV28 to TRBJ1-5, with 10 bases lining up with TRBD1. The CDR3 is 17 amino acids. Germline loops: CDR1 MDHEN, CDR2 SYDVKM. The V and J ends lost 7 bases and 7 bases, in that order; junction bases with no gene match: 16. CDR3 in DNA: TGTGCCAGCACCTACGCCTACGACAGGGGGCAGGGGCAGCCCCAGCATTTT. Translation gives CASTYAYDRGQGQPQHF.

This clone ranks as medium-sized. The rearrangement uses TRBV2 and TRBJ2-7, with 9 nucleotides matching TRBD2. The junction had 5 bases not matched to a gene; V was cut back by 3 bases and J by 5 bases. The CDR3 has 14 residues. CDR1 is SNHLY, CDR2 FYNNEI, per germline. CDR3 in DNA: TGTGCCAGCAGTGAGGATAGCGGGAGAAACGAGCAGTACTTC. Protein product: CASSEDSGRNEQYF.

The J gene is TRBJ1-5, the V gene TRBV4-2, with 11 bases that match TRBD1. J was trimmed by 4 bases and V by 0 bases; bases with no gene match: 11. The CDR3 extends over 19 amino acids. CDR1 is LGHNA and CDR2 is YNFKEQ in the germline V gene. The CDR3 region is CASSQDLVVRDRGNQPQHF. CDR3 nucleotides: TGTGCCAGCAGCCAAGATCTGGTCGTGAGGGACAGGGGGAATCAGCCCCAGCATTTT.

This clone came up many times. The chain has TRBV6-2 or TRBV6-3 and TRBJ2-5; D uncertain. Germline CDR1 is MNHEY and CDR2 is SVGEGT. This CDR3 has 14 amino acids. V was trimmed by 5 bases and J by 9 bases, leaving 19 bases between them. CDR3 sequence: CASSPPHQAEAQYF. CDR3 sequence (DNA): TGTGCCAGCAGTCCACCGCACCAGGCCGAGGCCCAGTACTTC.

The rearrangement joins TRBV5-1 to TRBJ2-1, with TRBD1 identical over 9 bases. With 4 bases clipped from V and 9 bases from J, the junction kept 8 bases outside the gene matches. This CDR3 region has 14 residues. Germline CDR1 reads SGHRS; CDR2 reads YFSETQ. For the CDR3, the DNA is TGCGCCAGCAGCATATCACAGGGGGCTGGTGAGCAGTTCTTC. Its translation is CASSISQGAGEQFF. Using reference TRBV5-1 and TRBJ2-1 for the parts outside the CDR3, the full variable domain is KAGVTQTPRYLIKTRGQQVTLSCSPISGHRSVSWYQQTPGQGLQFLFEYFSETQRNKGNFPGRFSGRQFSNSRSEMNVSTLELGDSALYLCASSISQGAGEQFFGPGTRLTVL.

V and J are TRBV5-1 and TRBJ1-1; 7 nucleotides match TRBD1. The CDR3 contains 16 residues. The V gene's germline CDR1 is SGHRS and CDR2 YFSETQ. J lost 2 bases, V lost 2 bases, and 9 bases had no gene match. In DNA, the CDR3 is TGCGCCAGCAGCTTATTACCGGGACAGATTAACACTGAAGCTTTCTTT. Its translation: CASSLLPGQINTEAFF. Supplemented by reference TRBV5-1 and TRBJ1-1, the full variable domain reads KAGVTQTPRYLIKTRGQQVTLSCSPISGHRSVSWYQQTPGQGLQFLFEYFSETQRNKGNFPGRFSGRQFSNSRSEMNVSTLELGDSALYLCASSLLPGQINTEAFFGQGTRLTVV.

This clone was recorded at least ten times. J is TRBJ1-1 and V is TRBV11-3; D perhaps matches TRBD1 (5 bases). The CDR3 runs 15 residues. CDR1 SGHNT and CDR2 YENEEA come from the germline V gene. The V and J ends lost 5 bases and 0 bases respectively, with 13 bases between them. The CDR3 coding sequence is TGTGCCAGCAGCCCAGGGACGGGTATGAACACTGAAGCTTTCTTT. Its protein is CASSPGTGMNTEAFF.

This clone was detected only a few times. The rearrangement links TRBV6-4 to TRBJ2-3; TRBD1 might be the D (6 bases). V shed 5 bases and J shed 2 bases, with 11 bases lying between them. CDR1 is MRHNA, CDR2 SNTAGT, per germline. There are 14 residues in the CDR3. CDR3 in amino acids: CASSRQATTDTQYF. The CDR3 coding sequence is TGTGCCAGCAGTAGACAGGCCACCACAGATACGCAGTATTTT.